This T cell receptor (beta chain) is drawn from a study of T-cell reconstitution after alpha-beta-depleted transplantation in children. This clonotype was seen many times. The antigen is not known. A library of TCRbeta sequences, prepared with unique molecular identifiers, was generated. TCRdb fed the PCR reads into MiXCR, producing one record per CDR3 protein. The sample lists just under 250,000 distinct CDR3 sequences, 25% occurring once. Overall study results and limits: Some patients showed high day-60 TCRbeta diversity, which derived from surviving recipient T cells and thymic progenitors. One year after transplant, T-cell counts and diversity came mostly from newly produced T cells. As was reported, about two months after transplant, alpha-beta T cells came from several hundred expanded graft clones.

Sequencing was performed on PBMCs, taken before TCRalphabeta/CD19-depleted stem cell transplant. This TCR derives from a girl aged 2 to 10 with Fanconi anemia, due to receive a stem cell transplant.

The CDR3 DNA follows: TGCAGCGTTGAAAGCGGGGCCTCCTACGAGCAGTACTTC. Protein: CSVESGASYEQYF. The chain is built from TRBV29-1 and TRBJ2-7, with 7 nucleotides matching TRBD2. V shed 2 bases and J 0 bases; nucleotides not matched to a gene: 1. The germline gives CDR1 SQVTM, CDR2 ANQGSEA. CDR3 length equals 13 residues.